The 4 T cell receptor beta chains presented below share a single source sample, sequenced in a study of persistence of HIV-infected CD4 T cells. Sequencing used immunoSEQ version 4 in survey mode. Assay used: immunoSEQ multiplex PCR; TCRdb lists only in-frame clones, some missing. The data show some 45,000 clones, about 88% seen once. These receptors have no known antigen. This nonspecific control used anti-CD3/anti-CD28 bead stimulation of CD4+ T cells. Responding CD4+ T cells were sorted by upregulation of both CD40 ligand and CD69. This specimen was CD4+ T cells sorted from PBMCs after approximately 19-hour stimulation, taken from a patient who received antiretroviral therapy. The source is an adult woman with HIV who was CMV-seropositive.

The V and J genes are TRBV28 and TRBJ1-4, with 10 bases that match TRBD1. With V trimmed by 3 bases and J by 8 bases, 6 bases remained unmatched. Germline V gene data show CDR1 as MDHEN and CDR2 as SYDVKM. The CDR3 is made up of 15 amino acids. The CDR3 coding sequence is TGTGCCAGCAGTTTGCCGGGACAGGGGTGGGAAAAACTGTTTTTT. This codes for CASSLPGQGWEKLFF.

This clone is a singleton in its sample. This rearrangement joins TRBV29-1 to TRBJ2-7, with 8 bases matching TRBD1. The CDR3 covers 13 residues. Per germline, CDR1 SQVTM and CDR2 ANQGSEA. Trimming took 3 bases from V and 7 from J; bases not matched to a gene: 8. The CDR3 region is CSVEPTGAEEQYF. Here the CDR3 DNA reads TGCAGCGTTGAGCCGACAGGGGCCGAAGAGCAGTACTTC.

This clone was picked up one time. Other DNA sequences in the same sample also yield this CDR3. This chain links TRBV12-3 or TRBV12-4 with TRBJ1-2, with D perhaps matching TRBD1 (5 bases). Trimming pared 6 bases from V and 12 bases from J, leaving 20 bases between. The CDR3 has 13 amino acids. In DNA, the CDR3 is TGTGCCAGCAGCCTCCGTCGGGGGGGGGATAACACCTTC. Protein: CASSLRRGGDNTF.

This chain links TRBV6-1 with TRBJ2-7; no definite D call. The ends were cut back, 0 bases at V and 9 bases at J, with 15 bases in the middle. In germline, CDR1 is MNHNS, CDR2 SASEGT. This CDR3 has 14 amino acids. CDR3 sequence: CASSEALRLKGQYV. The DNA for the CDR3 is TGTGCCAGCAGTGAAGCGCTTAGGCTAAAGGGGCAGTACGTC.